A single sample gave rise to the 29 T cell receptor beta chains below, sequenced in a study of shared clonotypes between healthy human individuals. This table comes from immunoSEQ multiplex PCR, and its TCRdb copy is limited to in-frame clones, with some not included. The sample lists about 2.4 million clones, over 85% occurring once. Sequencing input: naive CD4+ T cells from PBMCs. The subset is: CD45RA+ positively selected. These receptors were obtained from a man between 18 and 29 years old in good health. Some clones in this sample may be carry-over from other donors' samples.

The chain employs TRBV10-3 and TRBJ1-2; a weak D match, TRBD1 (6 bases). CDR3 length equals 14 residues. Trimming pared 0 bases from V and 8 bases from J, leaving 13 bases between. Germline CDR1 ENHRY, CDR2 SYGVKD. Written as DNA, the CDR3 is TGTGCCATCAGTGAGTCTGGCCAGGGGTTCGGCTACACCTTC. Its protein product is CAISESGQGFGYTF.

The rearrangement uses TRBV5-1 and TRBJ2-5, with TRBD2 matching 16 bases. The CDR3 has 18 residues. Unmatched junction bases numbered 6, after V lost 4 bases and J lost 0 bases. From germline, CDR1 is SGHRS and CDR2 YFSETQ. CDR3: CASSLGLAGGPDQETQYF. The CDR3 DNA reads TGCGCCAGCAGCCTGGGACTAGCGGGAGGGCCGGACCAAGAGACCCAGTACTTC.

The rearrangement links TRBV7-2 to TRBJ1-3; D is unresolved. The CDR3 totals 16 residues. Trimming left V 7 bases short and J 2 bases short, with 18 bases between. Germline lookup yields CDR1 SGHTA and CDR2 FQGNSA. The CDR3 DNA reads TGTGCCAGCACCATGATCAAGACGGGAGCTGGAAACACCATATATTTT. This gives the protein CASTMIKTGAGNTIYF.

This clone showed up just once. The chain employs TRBV20-1 and TRBJ2-1, with D perhaps assigned TRBD1 or TRBD2 (7 bases each). Germline V gene sequence: CDR1 DFQATT, CDR2 SNEGSKA (reference sequence). The CDR3 loop spans 11 amino acids. Trimming stripped 5 bases from V and 9 bases from J, with 11 bases between. The DNA for the CDR3 is TGCAGTGCTCGCAGGGGGGGTGAGCAGTTCTTC. Translating gives CSARRGGEQFF.

Regarding this clone: This CDR3 is also generated by other DNA sequences in the sample. V gene TRBV7-2 combines with J gene TRBJ2-5; TRBD2 matches at 9 bases. In germline, CDR1 is SGHTA, CDR2 FQGNSA. This CDR3 contains 13 residues. V dropped 5 bases and J dropped 5; count of bases not matched to a gene: 3. The CDR3 reads CASSRTSGETQYF. CDR3 sequence (DNA): TGTGCCAGCAGCCGTACTAGCGGGGAGACCCAGTACTTC.

The V gene is TRBV18, the J gene TRBJ2-5; D remains ambiguous. CDR3 size: 14 residues. Germline V gene sequence: CDR1 KGHSH, CDR2 LQKENI. Trimming took off 1 base at V and 7 bases at J, with 13 bases between the two ends. CDR3 bases: TGTGCCAGCTCACCACTTAAAGCCCCAGGGACCCAGTACTTC. It codes for CASSPLKAPGTQYF.

Turning to this clone: This same CDR3 is encoded by further DNA sequences in the sample. The genes are TRBV29-1 and TRBJ2-5; TRBD2 aligns across 9 bases. Trimming removed 6 bases from V and 5 bases from J; junction bases left unmatched: 4. CDR3 length: 12 amino acids. Germline V gene data show CDR1 as SQVTM and CDR2 as ANQGSEA. As DNA, the CDR3 is TGCAGCGTGATGACTAGCGGTGAGACCCAGTACTTC. Translation gives CSVMTSGETQYF. Looking up the rest from reference TRBV29-1 and TRBJ2-5 gives the full variable domain: SAVISQKPSRDICQRGTSLTIQCQVDSQVTMMFWYRQQPGQSLTLIATANQGSEATYESGFVIDKFPISRPNLTFSTLTVSNMSPEDSSIYLCSVMTSGETQYFGPGTRLLVL.

This chain uses TRBV5-4 with TRBJ2-1; no clear D. Deletions cut 4 bases from V and 9 bases from J, with 14 bases between. Germline V gene sequence: CDR1 SGHNT, CDR2 YYREEE (reference sequence). The CDR3 is made up of 13 amino acids. The CDR3 region is CASSDPPGGEQFF. The CDR3, as DNA: TGTGCCAGCAGCGATCCCCCGGGCGGTGAGCAGTTCTTC.

This clone was counted a few times. This chain links TRBV11-1 with TRBJ1-1; D ambiguous. CDR1 and CDR2 from the germline V gene are SGHAT and FQDESV (reference sequence). V lost 7 bases and J 0 bases, leaving 12 bases between the germline ends. The CDR3 spans 14 residues. The chain's CDR3 is CASMTGPLNTEAFF. DNA of the CDR3: TGTGCCAGCATGACCGGGCCTTTGAACACTGAAGCTTTCTTT.

The rearrangement uses TRBV6-1 and TRBJ2-1, with TRBD2 matching over 9 bases. Germline V gene data show CDR1 as MNHNS and CDR2 as SASEGT. V was clipped by 5 bases and J by 8 bases; unmatched bases: 7. The CDR3 loop spans 14 amino acids. The CDR3 bases are TGTGCCAGCAGTTCCAGCGGGAGGATCGATGAGCAGTTCTTC. This sequence encodes CASSSSGRIDEQFF.

Note on this clone: Other DNA sequences within the sample encode an identical CDR3. V is TRBV19 and J is TRBJ2-5; 8 positions agree with TRBD1. CDR3 size: 14 residues. J was trimmed by 5 bases and V by 2 bases; bases with no gene match: 4. Looked up from germline, CDR1 is LNHDA and CDR2 is SQIVND (reference sequence). The CDR3 region has the DNA TGTGCCAGTAGTATAACAGGGGGAAGGGAGACCCAGTACTTC. Protein: CASSITGGRETQYF. Full variable domain (outside the CDR3, taken from reference TRBV19 and TRBJ2-5): DGGITQSPKYLFRKEGQNVTLSCEQNLNHDAMYWYRQDPGQGLRLIYYSQIVNDFQKGDIAEGYSVSREKKESFPLTVTSAQKNPTAFYLCASSITGGRETQYFGPGTRLLVL.

The chain combines TRBV18 with TRBJ1-5; D is perhaps TRBD1 (5 bases). The CDR3 consists of 15 residues. The germline V gene encodes CDR1 KGHSH and CDR2 LQKENI. Trimming removed 4 bases at V and 6 bases at J, with 16 bases between. CDR3 sequence reads: CASSRGLGVGQPQHF. The CDR3 region has the DNA TGTGCCAGCTCACGCGGACTGGGGGTTGGTCAGCCCCAGCATTTT.

This chain links TRBV7-2 with TRBJ1-1; no firm D call. CDR1 SGHTA and CDR2 FQGNSA come from the germline V gene. The CDR3 loop spans 14 amino acids. The V end lost 3 bases, the J end lost 5 bases, and 13 bases lay between the germline ends. As DNA, the CDR3 is TGTGCCAGCAGCTTGAGGGTGGGCCAGACTGAAGCTTTCTTT. Translating gives CASSLRVGQTEAFF. The entire variable domain, with the rest obtained from reference TRBV7-2 and TRBJ1-1, is as follows: GAGVSQSPSNKVTEKGKDVELRCDPISGHTALYWYRQSLGQGLEFLIYFQGNSAPDKSGLPSDRFSAERTGGSVSTLTIQRTQQEDSAVYLCASSLRVGQTEAFFGQGTRLTVV.

V usage is TRBV27 and J usage is TRBJ1-1; D is uncertain. Germline loops: CDR1 MNHEY, CDR2 SMNVEV (reference sequence). This CDR3 has 13 residues. V dropped 6 bases and J dropped 4 bases, with 12 bases sitting between them. CDR3 protein: CASSPLRGTEAFF. In nucleotides, the CDR3 is TGTGCCAGCAGCCCGCTCAGAGGCACTGAAGCTTTCTTT.

The V and J genes are TRBV19 and TRBJ2-1; 9 nucleotides line up with TRBD2. The germline CDR1 and CDR2 sequences are LNHDA and SQIVND (reference sequence). V lost 6 bases to trimming and J lost 4 bases; unmatched junction nucleotides: 16. The CDR3 extends over 18 amino acids. The DNA for the CDR3 is TGTGCCAGTAGCCCCAGTTGGGGGACTAGCCGGGTTTACAATGAGCAGTTCTTC. It is translated as CASSPSWGTSRVYNEQFF. Filled out from reference TRBV19 and TRBJ2-1, the complete variable domain reads DGGITQSPKYLFRKEGQNVTLSCEQNLNHDAMYWYRQDPGQGLRLIYYSQIVNDFQKGDIAEGYSVSREKKESFPLTVTSAQKNPTAFYLCASSPSWGTSRVYNEQFFGPGTRLTVL.

With respect to this clone: The same CDR3 arises from other DNA sequences in this sample as well. The chain is built from TRBV6-5 and TRBJ2-3; D gene uncertain. Germline V lookup: CDR1 MNHEY, CDR2 SVGAGI. Trimming removed 1 base from V and 0 bases from J, with 5 bases in between. The CDR3 sequence is 14 residues long. The CDR3 is CASSYLASTDTQYF. The CDR3 region has the DNA TGTGCCAGCAGTTACTTGGCAAGCACAGATACGCAGTATTTT.

The V call is TRBV5-1, the J call TRBJ2-2, with 7 bases that match TRBD2. Germline V gene data show CDR1 as SGHRS and CDR2 as YFSETQ. This CDR3 comprises 14 residues. The J segment lost 6 bases and the V segment lost 4 bases, leaving 6 bases of the junction unmatched. Here the CDR3 DNA reads TGCGCCAGCAGCCCCGGACTAGTAGCCGGGGAGCTGTTTTTT. Its protein is CASSPGLVAGELFF.

At least ten counts were recorded for this clone. V is TRBV11-2 and J is TRBJ1-5; the match to TRBD1 covers 10 bases. The CDR3 is 13 residues long. V gave up 4 bases and J gave up 6 bases; unmatched junction bases: 0. Germline assignment: CDR1 SGHAT and CDR2 FQNNGV. CDR3 DNA sequence: TGTGCCAGCAGCTGGACAGGGGGTCAGCCCCAGCATTTT. It is translated as CASSWTGGQPQHF.

This clone was detected only once. This same CDR3 is encoded by further DNA sequences in the sample. The J gene is TRBJ2-7, the V gene TRBV5-1; D uncertain. The CDR3 is 14 amino acids. Germline CDR1 is SGHRS and CDR2 is YFSETQ. V was clipped by 2 bases and J by 0 bases, with 9 bases between them. In nucleotides, the CDR3 is TGCGCCAGCAGCTTAGGCGATAGCTCCTACGAGCAGTACTTC. It yields the protein CASSLGDSSYEQYF.

To note about this clone: Distinct nucleotide sequences in the sample also encode this CDR3. The chain links TRBV6-1 to TRBJ1-1; D may be TRBD1 (6 bases). Deletions cut 3 bases from V and 2 bases from J, with 7 bases between. Germline-derived CDR1 and CDR2 are MNHNS and SASEGT. This CDR3 region has 13 residues. The CDR3 reads CASSDRGNTEAFF. Written as DNA, the CDR3 is TGTGCCAGCAGTGACAGGGGAAACACTGAAGCTTTCTTT.

The chain is built from TRBV7-2 and TRBJ2-3, with a possible D match to TRBD1 (5 bases). The CDR3 is 16 amino acids. The germline CDR1 and CDR2 sequences are SGHTA and FQGNSA. Trimming stripped 2 bases from V and 6 bases from J, with 18 bases between. As DNA, the CDR3 is TGTGCCAGCAGCTTAAGCAGGGCTCTTTCGGCGGATACGCAGTATTTT. The encoded protein is CASSLSRALSADTQYF.

Only one count was recorded for this clone. This chain connects TRBV7-2 to TRBJ2-7; 13 bases map to TRBD2. The CDR3 extends over 15 amino acids. V lost 7 bases and J lost 4; bases outside the gene matches: 7. CDR1 and CDR2 from the germline V gene are SGHTA and FQGNSA. CDR3 DNA sequence: TGTGCCAGCACCCAGGGACTAGCGGGACTATACGAGCAGTACTTC. Its translation is CASTQGLAGLYEQYF.

The chain recombines TRBV21-1 with TRBJ2-2; the table's D call of TRBD1 was not tested on the DNA. TRBV21-1 represents a pseudogene. The CDR3 has 18 residues. The CDR3 bases are TGTGCCAGCAGCAAAAGTGGACAGGGACGTCGGCGGACCGGGGAGCTGTTTTTT. Translated: CASSKSGQGRRRTGELFF.

The CDR3 DNA follows: TGTGCCAGCAGCCAGGGTGGACAGGGAAGATCCTACGAGCAGTACTTC. Residues: CASSQGGQGRSYEQYF. This chain connects TRBV7-6 to TRBJ2-7, with TRBD1 matching 8 bases. The CDR3 length is 16 residues. V lost 5 bases to trimming and J lost 1 base; unmatched junction nucleotides: 10. CDR1 is SGHVS and CDR2 is FNYEAQ in the germline V gene.

The gene calls are TRBV28 and TRBJ1-1; unclear D gene. The CDR3 sequence is 13 residues long. With 5 bases removed from V and 2 bases from J, the gap between germline ends came to 9 bases. Germline V gives CDR1 MDHEN, CDR2 SYDVKM. The CDR3 reads CASSMLVNTEAFF. The DNA for the CDR3 is TGTGCCAGCAGTATGCTGGTAAACACTGAAGCTTTCTTT.

The chain has TRBV29-1 and TRBJ2-5, with a possible D match to TRBD2 (5 bases). The CDR3 extends over 12 amino acids. V lost 2 bases and J lost 4, with 8 bases in between. CDR1 and CDR2 from the germline V gene are SQVTM and ANQGSEA. The CDR3 here is CSVEPGLETQYF. The CDR3 DNA is TGCAGCGTTGAACCGGGGTTAGAGACCCAGTACTTC.

The V and J genes are TRBV27 and TRBJ2-1, with D hard to call. Germline assignment: CDR1 MNHEY and CDR2 SMNVEV (reference sequence). The CDR3 loop spans 12 amino acids. V gave up 4 bases and J gave up 8 bases, with 9 bases separating them. CDR3 loop: CASSSRVDEQFF. DNA for the CDR3: TGTGCCAGCAGTTCACGGGTAGATGAGCAGTTCTTC.

The genes are TRBV4-1 and TRBJ2-7, with D perhaps being TRBD1 or TRBD2 (5 bases each). Deletions cut 0 bases from V and 6 bases from J, with 18 bases between. The germline CDR1 and CDR2 sequences are MGHRA and YSYEKL. This CDR3 region has 16 residues. CDR3 sequence (DNA): TGCGCCAGCAGCCAAGACTTGAGCAGGGAGACCCTCGAGCAGTACTTC. Its translation: CASSQDLSRETLEQYF.

The V and J genes are TRBV11-3 and TRBJ2-1, with TRBD2 matching 11 bases. The V gene's germline CDR1 is SGHNT and CDR2 YENEEA. This CDR3 region has 16 residues. J was trimmed by 5 bases and V by 6 bases; bases with no gene match: 9. The CDR3 sequence: CASSPLAGAAHNEQFF. CDR3 DNA sequence: TGTGCCAGCAGTCCACTAGCGGGAGCGGCCCACAATGAGCAGTTCTTC.